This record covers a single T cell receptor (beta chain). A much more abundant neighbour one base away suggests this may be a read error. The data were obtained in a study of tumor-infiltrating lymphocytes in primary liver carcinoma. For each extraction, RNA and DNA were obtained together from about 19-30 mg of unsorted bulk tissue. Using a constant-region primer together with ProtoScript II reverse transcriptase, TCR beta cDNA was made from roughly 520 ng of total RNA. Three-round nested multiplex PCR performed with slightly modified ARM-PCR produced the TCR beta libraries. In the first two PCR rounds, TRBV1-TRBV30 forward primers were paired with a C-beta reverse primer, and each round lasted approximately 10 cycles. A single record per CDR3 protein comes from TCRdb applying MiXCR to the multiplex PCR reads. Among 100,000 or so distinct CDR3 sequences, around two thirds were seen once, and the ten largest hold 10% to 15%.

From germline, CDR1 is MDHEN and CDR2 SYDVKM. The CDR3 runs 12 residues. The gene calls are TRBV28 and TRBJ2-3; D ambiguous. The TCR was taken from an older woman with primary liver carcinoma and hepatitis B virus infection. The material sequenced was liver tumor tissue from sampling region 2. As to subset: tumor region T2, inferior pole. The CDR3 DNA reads TGTGCCAACAGTCCGAGCACAGATACGCAGTATTTT. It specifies CANSPSTDTQYF.